This is a list of T cell receptor beta chains from one sample in a study of blood T cell repertoires in COVID-19. TCRdb keeps only in-frame clones here, not all; method: immunoSEQ multiplex PCR. The sample holds 200,000 to 250,000 clones, under 90% seen once. Sequenced material: peripheral blood. Source of these receptors: a man aged 25-40 years with active or convalescent COVID-19. Both conserved end residues are part of each CDR3. The D gene is left open where the match is weak. Some rows have no size entry. The others give once, few or many, or a class for an expanded clone.

- TRBJ2-3 TRBD2 TRBV6-5 CASSSSSGTDTQYF TGTGCCAGCAGTTCCTCTAGCGGAACAGATACGCAGTATTTT
- TRBJ2-3 TRBD2 TRBV7-2 CASSLTGTSGGAPTDTQYF TGTGCCAGCAGCTTGACCGGGACTAGCGGGGGGGCCCCGACAGATACGCAGTATTTT
- TRBJ1-1 - TRBV6-2/TRBV6-3 CASSYVPGQGTEAFF TGTGCCAGCAGTTACGTCCCGGGACAAGGTACTGAAGCTTTCTTT
- TRBJ2-1 TRBD2 TRBV6-2/TRBV6-3 CASSSSGGFNEQFF TGTGCCAGCAGTTCTAGCGGGGGGTTTAATGAGCAGTTCTTC
- TRBJ2-4 - TRBV19 CASSQTGSNIQYF TGTGCCAGTAGCCAGACAGGATCGAACATTCAGTACTTC
- TRBJ1-1 - TRBV9 CASSPHTGEHTEAFF TGTGCCAGCAGCCCCCACACCGGGGAGCACACTGAAGCTTTCTTT
- TRBJ2-1 TRBD2 TRBV6-4 CASSEGLGHNEQFF TGTGCCAGCAGTGAAGGACTAGGGCACAATGAGCAGTTCTTC
- TRBJ1-1 - TRBV5-1 CASSPVGQITEAFF TGCGCCAGCAGCCCAGTCGGACAGATCACTGAAGCTTTCTTT
- TRBJ1-5 - TRBV18 CASSLTGIRGGQPQHF TGTGCCAGCTCACTCACAGGGATCCGGGGTGGTCAGCCCCAGCATTTT
- TRBJ2-2 TRBD1 TRBV4-1 CATSRGPGTGELFF TGCGCCACCTCCAGGGGGCCAGGCACCGGGGAGCTGTTTTTT
- TRBJ1-2 - TRBV19 CATGQFSNYGYTF TGTGCCACCGGACAGTTTTCCAACTATGGCTACACCTTC
- TRBJ1-5 - TRBV19 CASSIGASQPQHF TGTGCCAGTAGTATAGGGGCAAGCCAGCCCCAGCATTTT
- TRBJ1-5 - TRBV18 CASSPTRGNQPQHF TGTGCCAGCTCACCGACTAGGGGCAATCAGCCCCAGCATTTT
- TRBJ1-6 TRBD1 TRBV7-9 CASSLTGVDSPLHF TGTGCCAGCAGCTTGACAGGGGTAGATTCACCCCTCCACTTT
once TRBJ1-4 - TRBV7-9 CASSLRQGPREKLFF TGTGCCAGCAGCTTAAGGCAGGGGCCGCGCGAAAAACTGTTTTTT
- TRBJ2-7 - TRBV7-2 CASSLGDYEQYF TGTGCCAGCAGCTTAGGAGACTACGAGCAGTACTTC
- TRBJ2-3 TRBD1 TRBV6-5 CASRWDRATDTQYF TGTGCCAGCAGATGGGACAGGGCCACAGATACGCAGTATTTT
- TRBJ2-7 - TRBV7-9 CASSRPDSFSYEQYF TGTGCCAGCAGCCGTCCGGACAGTTTCTCCTACGAGCAGTACTTC
- TRBJ1-1 - TRBV10-3 CAISDLGEVSEAFF TGTGCCATCAGTGACTTGGGGGAGGTCTCTGAAGCTTTCTTT
once TRBJ1-4 - TRBV2 CASSGESGRYEKLFF TGTGCCAGCAGTGGAGAGTCAGGGAGGTATGAAAAACTGTTTTTT
- TRBJ1-1 - TRBV5-1 CASSSGVSEAFF TGCGCCAGCAGCTCGGGGGTATCTGAAGCTTTCTTT
- TRBJ1-5 - TRBV11-2 CASSWGLGTHQPQHF TGTGCCAGCAGCTGGGGGCTGGGGACCCATCAGCCCCAGCATTTT
- TRBJ1-1 - TRBV5-7 CASSLPPQSMNTEAFF TGTGCCAGCAGCTTGCCACCACAGAGCATGAACACTGAAGCTTTCTTT
- TRBJ1-2 - TRBV24-1 CATSDPARGPYGYTF TGTGCCACCAGTGATCCTGCGAGAGGCCCCTATGGCTACACCTTC
many TRBJ1-1 - TRBV11-2 CASSLAGNTEAFF TGTGCCAGCAGCTTAGCCGGGAACACTGAAGCTTTCTTT
once TRBJ2-1 TRBD2 TRBV7-2 CASSTGTSGMYEQFF TGTGCCAGCAGCACCGGGACTAGCGGGATGTATGAGCAGTTCTTC
- TRBJ2-3 TRBD2 TRBV19 CASSGTSGSTDTQYF TGTGCCAGTAGTGGGACTAGCGGTAGCACAGATACGCAGTATTTT
- TRBJ1-2 - TRBV28 CASNQVFSNYGYTF TGTGCCAGCAACCAGGTATTCTCTAACTATGGCTACACCTTC
- TRBJ2-7 - TRBV5-1 CASSTPERHEQYF TGCGCCAGCAGCACCCCTGAGCGACACGAGCAGTACTTC
- TRBJ1-5 - TRBV3-1/TRBV3-2 CASSQGRRSNQPQHF TGTGCCAGCAGCCAGGGGCGACGGAGCAATCAGCCCCAGCATTTT
- TRBJ1-6 TRBD1 TRBV6-5 CASSIDRVNSPLHF TGTGCCAGCAGTATCGACAGGGTAAATTCACCCCTCCACTTT
- TRBJ2-2 TRBD1 TRBV6-5 CATSGDRGRTGELFF TGTGCCACTTCCGGCGACAGGGGGCGAACCGGGGAGCTGTTTTTT
- TRBJ1-6 - TRBV21-1 CASSPRTGKGNSPLHF TGTGCCAGCAGCCCCCGTACAGGGAAAGGGAATTCACCCCTCCACTTT
- TRBJ2-1 TRBD2 TRBV7-2 CASSLGKASGVYEQFF TGTGCCAGCAGCTTAGGTAAGGCTAGCGGGGTCTATGAGCAGTTCTTC
once TRBJ2-6 - TRBV7-2 CASSLELVASGANVLTF TGTGCCAGCAGCTTAGAACTAGTGGCGTCTGGGGCCAACGTCCTGACTTTC
- TRBJ2-5 TRBD2 TRBV19 CASSTFNGGETQYF TGTGCCAGTAGTACCTTCAACGGGGGGGAGACCCAGTACTTC
- TRBJ1-5 - TRBV6-5 CASSRPGINQPQHF TGTGCCAGCAGCCGACCGGGAATAAATCAGCCCCAGCATTTT
- TRBJ2-5 - TRBV5-1 CASSWRETQYF TGCGCCAGCAGCTGGAGGGAGACCCAGTACTTC
- TRBJ1-4 TRBD1 TRBV28 CASSPPGQYNEKLFF TGTGCCAGCAGTCCACCGGGACAGTATAATGAAAAACTGTTTTTT
- TRBJ2-3 - TRBV7-2 CASRLTRAGNTQYF TGTGCCAGCAGGCTTACCCGCGCGGGAAATACGCAGTATTTT
- TRBJ2-1 TRBD2 TRBV6-5 CASSYRTSGYDNEQFF TGTGCCAGCAGTTACAGAACTAGCGGCTATGATAATGAGCAGTTCTTC
- TRBJ1-2 - TRBV9 CASSTGQPHGYTF TGTGCCAGCAGCACCGGACAGCCACATGGCTACACCTTC
- TRBJ2-2 - TRBV11-2 CASSFYGTGELFF TGTGCCAGCAGCTTTTACGGTACCGGGGAGCTGTTTTTT